Below, one TCR beta chain is given with its context. This entry comes from a study of blood T cell repertoires in COVID-19. Turning to the study itself: There were acute and convalescent COVID-19 samples, and they came from the United States, Italy and Spain. In each case, the material was cDNA or gDNA derived from T cells, B-cell-depleted T cells, or PBMCs.

In the authors' methods: Reference gene primer amplification yielded estimated nucleated cell counts. Profiled with immunoSEQ multiplex PCR; TCRdb holds only in-frame clones, not every one. V and J calls and clone size are those listed in that table; D and trimming were worked out from the DNA. The table lists some 90,000 clones, 89% of them singletons. The sample taken for sequencing was peripheral blood. This clonotype was obtained from a man aged 50 to 60 with acute or convalescent COVID-19.

This CDR3 reads CASSRAGGRSDTQYF. DNA for the CDR3: TGTGCCAGCTCACGAGCGGGGGGGCGTTCAGATACGCAGTATTTT. The chain uses TRBV18 and TRBJ2-3, with 10 positions matching TRBD2. The CDR3 consists of 15 residues. Germline V CDR1 and CDR2: KGHSH, LQKENI. V was pared by 4 bases and J by 4 bases, with 5 bases of the junction left unmatched.